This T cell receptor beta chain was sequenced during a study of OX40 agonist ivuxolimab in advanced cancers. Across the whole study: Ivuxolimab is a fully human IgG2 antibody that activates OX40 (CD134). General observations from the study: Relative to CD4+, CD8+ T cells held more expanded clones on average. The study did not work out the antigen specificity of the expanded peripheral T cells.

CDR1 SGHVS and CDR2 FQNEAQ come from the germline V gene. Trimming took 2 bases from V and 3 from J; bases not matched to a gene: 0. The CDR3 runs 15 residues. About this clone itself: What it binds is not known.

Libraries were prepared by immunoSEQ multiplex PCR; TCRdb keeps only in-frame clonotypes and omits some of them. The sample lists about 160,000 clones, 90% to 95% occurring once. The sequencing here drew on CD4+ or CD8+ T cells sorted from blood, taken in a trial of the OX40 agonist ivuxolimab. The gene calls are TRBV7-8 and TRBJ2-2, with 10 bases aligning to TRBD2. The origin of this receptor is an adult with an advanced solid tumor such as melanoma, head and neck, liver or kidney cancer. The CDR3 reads CASSLSGGDTGELFF. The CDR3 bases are TGTGCCAGCAGCTTAAGCGGGGGGGACACCGGGGAGCTGTTTTTT.